The clone carrying this T cell receptor (beta chain) was seen ten or more times. The germline CDR1 and CDR2 sequences are SNHLY and FYNNEI. This CDR3 is 13 amino acids long. Trimming took off 9 bases at V and 2 bases at J, with 12 bases between the two ends. The SP2 primer and nested alpha and beta constant region primers amplified ligated cDNA in four rounds. TCRdb reprocessed the 5' RACE reads via MiXCR and lists one record per CDR3 protein. The sample yields over 45,000 distinct CDR3 sequences, approximately 4.5% seen once. The record originates from a study of naive and memory T cell subsets. A UMI-containing oligonucleotide was joined by 3' ligation to the TCR cDNA template. RNA was extracted from less than 3 ml of whole blood of healthy adults.

This receptor was identified in a female donor in good health. The chain couples TRBV2 to TRBJ2-3; D remains ambiguous. CDR3 in amino acids: CARGKALTDTQYF. The DNA for the CDR3 is TGTGCCAGAGGCAAGGCCCTCACAGATACGCAGTATTTT.